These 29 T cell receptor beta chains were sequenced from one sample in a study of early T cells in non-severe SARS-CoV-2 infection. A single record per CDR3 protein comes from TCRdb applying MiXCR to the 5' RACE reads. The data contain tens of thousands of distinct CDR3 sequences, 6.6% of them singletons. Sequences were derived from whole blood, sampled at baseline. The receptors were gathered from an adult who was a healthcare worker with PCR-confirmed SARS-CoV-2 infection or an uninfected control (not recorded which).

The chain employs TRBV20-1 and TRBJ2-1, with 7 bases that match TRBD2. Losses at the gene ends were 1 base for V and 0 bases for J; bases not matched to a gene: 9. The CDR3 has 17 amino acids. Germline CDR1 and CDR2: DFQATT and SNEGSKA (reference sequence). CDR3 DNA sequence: TGCAGTGCTAGAGTCCAGCGGGGTCACGGCTCCTACAATGAGCAGTTCTTC. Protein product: CSARVQRGHGSYNEQFF.

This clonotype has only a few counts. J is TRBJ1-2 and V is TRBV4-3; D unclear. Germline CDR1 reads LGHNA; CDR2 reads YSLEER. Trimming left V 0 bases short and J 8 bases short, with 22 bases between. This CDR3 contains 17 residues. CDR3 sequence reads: CASSQDILKGRELGYTF. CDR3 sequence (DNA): TGCGCCAGCAGCCAAGATATTTTGAAAGGGCGCGAATTGGGCTACACCTTC.

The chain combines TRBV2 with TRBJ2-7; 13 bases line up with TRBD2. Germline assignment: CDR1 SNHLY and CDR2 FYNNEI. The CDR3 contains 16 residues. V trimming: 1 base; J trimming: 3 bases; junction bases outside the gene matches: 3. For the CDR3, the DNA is TGTGCCAGCAGTGAAGGACTAGCGGGGGGAGGCTACGAGCAGTACTTC. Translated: CASSEGLAGGGYEQYF.

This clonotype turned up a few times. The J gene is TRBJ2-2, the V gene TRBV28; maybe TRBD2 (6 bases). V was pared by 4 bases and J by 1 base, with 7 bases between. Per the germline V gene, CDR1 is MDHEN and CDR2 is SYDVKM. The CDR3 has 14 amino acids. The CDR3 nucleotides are TGTGCCAGCAGTTCGGGACTGAACACCGGGGAGCTGTTTTTT. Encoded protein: CASSSGLNTGELFF.

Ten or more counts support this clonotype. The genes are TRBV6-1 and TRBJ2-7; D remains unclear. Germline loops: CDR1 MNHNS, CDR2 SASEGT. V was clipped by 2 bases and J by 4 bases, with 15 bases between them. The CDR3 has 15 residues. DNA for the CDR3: TGTGCCAGCAGTGAATCGTTAGCAGAGCTGTACGAGCAGTACTTC. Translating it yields CASSESLAELYEQYF.

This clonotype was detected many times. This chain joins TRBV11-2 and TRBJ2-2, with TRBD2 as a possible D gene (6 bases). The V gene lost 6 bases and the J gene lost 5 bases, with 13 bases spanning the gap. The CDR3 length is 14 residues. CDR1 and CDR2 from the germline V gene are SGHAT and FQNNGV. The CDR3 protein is CASSHPRDTGELFF. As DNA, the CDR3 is TGTGCCAGCAGTCACCCGCGGGATACCGGGGAGCTGTTTTTT.

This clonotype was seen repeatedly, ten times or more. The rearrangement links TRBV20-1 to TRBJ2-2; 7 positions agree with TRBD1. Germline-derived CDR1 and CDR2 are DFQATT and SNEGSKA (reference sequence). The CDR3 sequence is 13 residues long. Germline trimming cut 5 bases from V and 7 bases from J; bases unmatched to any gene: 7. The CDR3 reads CSARQGKNGELFF. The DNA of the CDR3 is TGCAGTGCTCGACAGGGAAAGAACGGGGAGCTGTTTTTT.

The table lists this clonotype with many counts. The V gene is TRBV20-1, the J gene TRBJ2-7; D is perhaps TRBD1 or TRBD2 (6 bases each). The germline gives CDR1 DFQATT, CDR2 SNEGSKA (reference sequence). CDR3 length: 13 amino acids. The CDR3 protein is CSAGGLGSYEQYF. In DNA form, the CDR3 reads TGCAGCGCTGGGGGGCTCGGGTCCTACGAGCAGTACTTC.

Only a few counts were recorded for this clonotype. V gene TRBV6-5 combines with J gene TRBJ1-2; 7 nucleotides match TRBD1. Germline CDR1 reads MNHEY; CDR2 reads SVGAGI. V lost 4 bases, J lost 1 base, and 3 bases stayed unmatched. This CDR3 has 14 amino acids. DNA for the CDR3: TGTGCCAGCAGTTCCCGACAGGGTAACTATGGCTACACCTTC. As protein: CASSSRQGNYGYTF.

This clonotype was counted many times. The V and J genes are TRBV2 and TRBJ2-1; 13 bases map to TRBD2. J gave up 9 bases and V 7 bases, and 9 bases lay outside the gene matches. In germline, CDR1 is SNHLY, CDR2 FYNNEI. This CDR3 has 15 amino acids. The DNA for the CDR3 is TGTGCCAGCACCCCAGAGGGGACTAGCGGGGTTGAGCAGTTCTTC. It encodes CASTPEGTSGVEQFF.

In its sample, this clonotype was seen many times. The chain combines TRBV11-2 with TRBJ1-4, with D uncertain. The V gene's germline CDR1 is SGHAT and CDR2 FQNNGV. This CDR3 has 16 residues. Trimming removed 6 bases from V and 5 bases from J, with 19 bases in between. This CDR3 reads CASSINRGDFNEKLFF. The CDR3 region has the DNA TGTGCCAGCAGTATAAACCGTGGTGATTTCAATGAAAAACTGTTTTTT.

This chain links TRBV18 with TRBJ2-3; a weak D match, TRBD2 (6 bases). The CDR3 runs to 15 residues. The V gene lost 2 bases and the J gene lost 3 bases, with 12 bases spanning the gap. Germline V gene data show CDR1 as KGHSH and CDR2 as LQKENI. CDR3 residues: CASSPVPGTTDTQYF. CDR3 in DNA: TGTGCCAGCTCACCAGTCCCAGGGACTACAGATACGCAGTATTTT.

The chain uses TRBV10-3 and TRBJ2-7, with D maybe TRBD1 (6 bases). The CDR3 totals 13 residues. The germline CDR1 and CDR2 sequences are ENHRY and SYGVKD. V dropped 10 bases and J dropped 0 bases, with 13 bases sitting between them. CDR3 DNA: TGTGCCACATCACCGGGACACTCCTACGAGCAGTACTTC. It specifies CATSPGHSYEQYF.

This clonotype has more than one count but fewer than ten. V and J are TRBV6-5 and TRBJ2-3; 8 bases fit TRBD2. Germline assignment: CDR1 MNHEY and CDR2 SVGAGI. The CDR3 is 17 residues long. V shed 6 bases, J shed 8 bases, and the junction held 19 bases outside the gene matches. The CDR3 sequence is CASSPVVAGGHKGTQYF. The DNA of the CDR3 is TGTGCCAGCAGCCCTGTGGTTGCGGGGGGCCATAAGGGTACGCAGTATTTT.

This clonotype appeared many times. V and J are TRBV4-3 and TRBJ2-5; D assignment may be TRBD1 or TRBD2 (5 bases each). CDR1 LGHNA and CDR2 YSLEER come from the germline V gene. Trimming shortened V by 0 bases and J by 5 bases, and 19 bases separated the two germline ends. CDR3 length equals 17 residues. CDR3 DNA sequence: TGCGCCAGCAGCCAAGACGTTTGGTCAGGGACCTCCGAGACCCAGTACTTC. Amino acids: CASSQDVWSGTSETQYF.

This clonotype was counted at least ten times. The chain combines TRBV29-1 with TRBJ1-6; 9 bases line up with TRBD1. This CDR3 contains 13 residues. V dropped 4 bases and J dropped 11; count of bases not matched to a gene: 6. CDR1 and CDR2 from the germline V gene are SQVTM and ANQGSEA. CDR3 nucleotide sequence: TGCAGCGTTGGAACAGGGGGCGAGACACCCCTCCACTTT. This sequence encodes CSVGTGGETPLHF.

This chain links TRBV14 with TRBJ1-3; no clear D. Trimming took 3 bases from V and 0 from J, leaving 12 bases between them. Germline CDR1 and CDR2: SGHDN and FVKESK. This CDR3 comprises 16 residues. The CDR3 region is CASSHFPRDSGNTIYF. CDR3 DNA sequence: TGTGCCAGCAGCCACTTCCCCCGCGACTCTGGAAACACCATATATTTT. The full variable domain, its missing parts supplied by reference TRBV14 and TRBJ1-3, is EAGVTQFPSHSVIEKGQTVTLRCDPISGHDNLYWYRRVMGKEIKFLLHFVKESKQDESGMPNNRFLAERTGGTYSTLKVQPAELEDSGVYFCASSHFPRDSGNTIYFGEGSWLTVV.

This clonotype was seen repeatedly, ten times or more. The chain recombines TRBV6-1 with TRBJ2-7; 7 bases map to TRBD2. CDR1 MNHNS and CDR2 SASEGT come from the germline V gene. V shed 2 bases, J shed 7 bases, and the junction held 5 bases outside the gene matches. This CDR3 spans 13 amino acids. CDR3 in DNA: TGTGCCAGCAGTGAACCCGGGCGGGAGGAGCAGTACTTC. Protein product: CASSEPGREEQYF.

CDR3 loop: CASSVGTEAFF. CDR3 sequence (DNA): TGTGCCAGTAGCGTGGGCACTGAAGCTTTCTTT. V gene TRBV19 combines with J gene TRBJ1-1; no firm D call. The CDR3 has 11 residues. Germline V CDR1 and CDR2: LNHDA, SQIVND (reference sequence). V shed 6 bases and J shed 4 bases, with 6 bases lying between them.

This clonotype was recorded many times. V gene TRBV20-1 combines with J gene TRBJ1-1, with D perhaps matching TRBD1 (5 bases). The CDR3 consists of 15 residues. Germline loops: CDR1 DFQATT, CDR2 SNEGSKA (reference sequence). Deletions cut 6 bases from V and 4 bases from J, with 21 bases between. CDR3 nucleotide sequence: TGCAGTGCCCAATCCGGCAGGGTTTTTAGCACTGAAGCTTTCTTT. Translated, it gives CSAQSGRVFSTEAFF.

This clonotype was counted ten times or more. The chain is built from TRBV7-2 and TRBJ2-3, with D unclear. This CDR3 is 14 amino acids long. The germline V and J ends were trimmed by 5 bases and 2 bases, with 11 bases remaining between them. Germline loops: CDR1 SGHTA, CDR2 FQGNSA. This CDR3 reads CASSLDTNTDTQYF. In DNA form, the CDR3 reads TGTGCCAGCAGCCTCGACACCAACACAGATACGCAGTATTTT. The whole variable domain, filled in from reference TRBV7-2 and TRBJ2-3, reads GAGVSQSPSNKVTEKGKDVELRCDPISGHTALYWYRQSLGQGLEFLIYFQGNSAPDKSGLPSDRFSAERTGGSVSTLTIQRTQQEDSAVYLCASSLDTNTDTQYFGPGTRLTVL.

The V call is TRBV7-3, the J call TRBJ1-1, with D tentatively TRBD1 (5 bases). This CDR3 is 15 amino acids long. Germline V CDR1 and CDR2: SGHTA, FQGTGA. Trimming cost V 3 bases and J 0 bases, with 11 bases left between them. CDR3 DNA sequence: TGTGCCAGCAGCTTGTCGACAGCCATGAACACTGAAGCTTTCTTT. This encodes CASSLSTAMNTEAFF.

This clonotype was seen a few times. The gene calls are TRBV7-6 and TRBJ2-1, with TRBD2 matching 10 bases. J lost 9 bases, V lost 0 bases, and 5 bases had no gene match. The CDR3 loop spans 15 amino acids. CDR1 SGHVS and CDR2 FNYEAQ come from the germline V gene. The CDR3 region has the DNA TGTGCCAGCAGCTTAGCCCCTAGCGGGGGTAGTGAGCAGTTCTTC. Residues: CASSLAPSGGSEQFF.

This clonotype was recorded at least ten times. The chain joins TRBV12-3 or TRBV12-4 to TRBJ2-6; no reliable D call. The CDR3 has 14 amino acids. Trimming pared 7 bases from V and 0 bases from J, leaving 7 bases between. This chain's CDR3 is CASILLSGANVLTF. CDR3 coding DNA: TGTGCCAGCATTCTCCTCTCTGGGGCCAACGTCCTGACTTTC.

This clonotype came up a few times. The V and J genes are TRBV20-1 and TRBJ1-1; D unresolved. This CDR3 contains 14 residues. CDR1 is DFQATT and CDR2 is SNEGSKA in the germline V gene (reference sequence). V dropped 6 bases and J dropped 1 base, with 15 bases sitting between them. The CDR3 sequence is CSAPPDFGNTEAFF. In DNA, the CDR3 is TGCAGTGCCCCACCCGATTTCGGGAACACTGAAGCTTTCTTT.

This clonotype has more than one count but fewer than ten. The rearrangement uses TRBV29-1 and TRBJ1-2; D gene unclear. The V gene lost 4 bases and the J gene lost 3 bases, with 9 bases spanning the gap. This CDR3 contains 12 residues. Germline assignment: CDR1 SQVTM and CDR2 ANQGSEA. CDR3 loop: CSVGERDYGYTF. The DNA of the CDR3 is TGCAGCGTTGGAGAGCGGGACTATGGCTACACCTTC.

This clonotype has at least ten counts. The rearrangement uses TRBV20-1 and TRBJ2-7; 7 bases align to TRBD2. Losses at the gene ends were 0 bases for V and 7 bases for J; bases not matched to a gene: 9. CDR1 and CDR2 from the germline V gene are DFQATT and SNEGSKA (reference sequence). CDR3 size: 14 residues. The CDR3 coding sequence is TGCAGTGCTAGAGAGTCCGGCCCCGGGAGGGAGCAGTACTTC. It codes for CSARESGPGREQYF.

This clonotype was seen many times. This chain's CDR3 is CASSFIDRAYGYTF. In DNA, the CDR3 is TGTGCCAGCAGCTTCATCGACAGGGCCTATGGCTACACCTTC. The chain carries TRBV5-5 and TRBJ1-2, with 7 bases aligning to TRBD1. Germline V gene data show CDR1 as SGHKS and CDR2 as YYEKEE (reference sequence). The CDR3 consists of 14 residues. With V trimmed by 2 bases and J by 4 bases, 5 bases remained unmatched.

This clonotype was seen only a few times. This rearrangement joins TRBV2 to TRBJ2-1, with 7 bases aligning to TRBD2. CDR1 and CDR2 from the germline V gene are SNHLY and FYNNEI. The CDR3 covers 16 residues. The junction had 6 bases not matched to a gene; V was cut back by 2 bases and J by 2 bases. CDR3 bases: TGTGCCAGCAGTGAAAGGCGGGGGAAAACCTACAATGAGCAGTTCTTC. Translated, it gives CASSERRGKTYNEQFF.